Listed below are T cell receptor beta chains from one sample, sequenced in a study of a mutant IDH1 vaccine in newly diagnosed glioma. The repertoire was sequenced with immunoSEQ multiplex PCR; TCRdb's copy has only in-frame clones and lacks some. The table has under 35,000 clones, about 88% seen once; the top ten hold approximately 4.4%. The source material was PBMCs, sampled from a glioma patient treated with radiotherapy, temozolomide or both. The receptors here all came from a woman in her thirties or forties with glioma. Both conserved end residues are part of each CDR3. Each record gives: D gene, V gene, clone size, J gene, CDR3 DNA, CDR3 protein. A D gene is named only where the DNA matches it firmly. Some rows mark clone size as missing; the rest say once, few, many or name a class of expanded clone.

d_gene: -
v_gene: TRBV6-5
abundance: -
j_gene: TRBJ2-7
CDR3nt: TGTGCCAGCAGTGCCCAGGGCGGGAAGGCCTACGAGCAGTACTTC
CDR3aa: CASSAQGGKAYEQYF

d_gene: -
v_gene: TRBV10-3
abundance: -
j_gene: TRBJ1-5
CDR3nt: TGTGCCATCAGTGAGTCCGAACGTTCCGGGAGCAATCAGCCCCAGCATTTT
CDR3aa: CAISESERSGSNQPQHF

d_gene: -
v_gene: TRBV5-6
abundance: -
j_gene: TRBJ2-5
CDR3nt: TGTGCCAGCAGCCACCCGGGGGAGACCCAGTACTTC
CDR3aa: CASSHPGETQYF

d_gene: -
v_gene: TRBV18
abundance: once
j_gene: TRBJ1-1
CDR3nt: TGTGCCAGCTCCCTACTTTACCCGGTAGGTTCAGAAATTAACACTGAAGCTTTCTTT
CDR3aa: CASSLLYPVGSEINTEAFF

d_gene: -
v_gene: TRBV30
abundance: -
j_gene: TRBJ1-4
CDR3nt: TGTGCCTGGAGTGTTTCAGCTAATGAAAAACTGTTTTTT
CDR3aa: CAWSVSANEKLFF

d_gene: TRBD1
v_gene: TRBV19
abundance: -
j_gene: TRBJ1-5
CDR3nt: TGTGCCAGTAGTATACAAAACAGGGGACAGCCCCAGCATTTT
CDR3aa: CASSIQNRGQPQHF

d_gene: -
v_gene: TRBV30
abundance: -
j_gene: TRBJ2-5
CDR3nt: TGTGCCTGGAGTCGTGGCCAAGAGACCCAGTACTTC
CDR3aa: CAWSRGQETQYF

d_gene: -
v_gene: TRBV10-2
abundance: few
j_gene: TRBJ1-1
CDR3nt: TGCGCCAGCAGCACACACGGGACAGAAGCTTTCTTT
CDR3aa: CASSTHGTEAFF

d_gene: TRBD2
v_gene: TRBV6-5
abundance: -
j_gene: TRBJ2-4
CDR3nt: TGTGCCAGCAGTTCCCCGGGGCGGGGGGCCAAAAACATTCAGTACTTC
CDR3aa: CASSSPGRGAKNIQYF

d_gene: -
v_gene: TRBV2
abundance: -
j_gene: TRBJ2-5
CDR3nt: TGTGCCAGCAGTGAAGAGACCCAGTACTTC
CDR3aa: CASSEETQYF

d_gene: TRBD1
v_gene: TRBV5-4
abundance: -
j_gene: TRBJ1-3
CDR3nt: TGTGCCAGCAGCTTCCGGGACAGGGGCTCTGGAAACACCATATATTTT
CDR3aa: CASSFRDRGSGNTIYF

d_gene: -
v_gene: TRBV4-1
abundance: -
j_gene: TRBJ1-2
CDR3nt: TGCGCCAGCAGCCAAGTTAGCCGCCCGGGAGTCTATGGCTACACCTTC
CDR3aa: CASSQVSRPGVYGYTF

d_gene: -
v_gene: TRBV20-1
abundance: -
j_gene: TRBJ1-1
CDR3nt: TGCAGTGCTAGAGCCCGTGAAGCTTTCTTT
CDR3aa: CSARAREAFF

d_gene: -
v_gene: TRBV30
abundance: -
j_gene: TRBJ2-7
CDR3nt: TGTGCCTGGCGTCTCACCGGGATATTCTCCTACGAGCAGTACTTC
CDR3aa: CAWRLTGIFSYEQYF

d_gene: -
v_gene: TRBV4-1
abundance: -
j_gene: TRBJ2-7
CDR3nt: TGCGCCAGCAGCCAAAAGATATGGGTTCTAGATTCGGGCAAGGACTTC
CDR3aa: CASSQKIWVLDSGKDF

d_gene: -
v_gene: TRBV6-6
abundance: -
j_gene: TRBJ1-1
CDR3nt: TGTGCCAGCAGTTACGGAGGCAACACTGAAGCTTTCTTT
CDR3aa: CASSYGGNTEAFF

d_gene: -
v_gene: TRBV4-2
abundance: -
j_gene: TRBJ1-1
CDR3nt: TGTGCCAGCAGCCATAGGGAGAACACTGAAGCTTTCTTT
CDR3aa: CASSHRENTEAFF

d_gene: -
v_gene: TRBV18
abundance: -
j_gene: TRBJ1-1
CDR3nt: TGTGCCAGCTCACCTACCGGGACGGGGAACACTGAAGCTTTCTTT
CDR3aa: CASSPTGTGNTEAFF

d_gene: -
v_gene: TRBV21-1
abundance: once
j_gene: TRBJ1-6
CDR3nt: TGTGCCAGCAGACAGGGTGGTTCACCCCTCCACTTT
CDR3aa: CASRQGGSPLHF

d_gene: -
v_gene: TRBV27
abundance: -
j_gene: TRBJ1-1
CDR3nt: TGTGCCAGCCGCTGGTTGGTAGGGAACACTGAAGCTTTCTTT
CDR3aa: CASRWLVGNTEAFF

d_gene: -
v_gene: TRBV7-9
abundance: -
j_gene: TRBJ1-1
CDR3nt: TGTGCCAGCAGCCCCCAGGGGCAGAACACTGAAGCTTTCTTT
CDR3aa: CASSPQGQNTEAFF

d_gene: TRBD1
v_gene: TRBV13
abundance: -
j_gene: TRBJ1-2
CDR3nt: TGTGCCAGCAGCCCTAGACAGGGAAGGAGCGAGTTGTATGGCTACACCTTC
CDR3aa: CASSPRQGRSELYGYTF

d_gene: -
v_gene: TRBV18
abundance: few
j_gene: TRBJ1-1
CDR3nt: TGTGCCAGCTCAAGTGGGGGGAACACTGAAGCTTTCTTT
CDR3aa: CASSSGGNTEAFF

d_gene: -
v_gene: TRBV25-1
abundance: -
j_gene: TRBJ2-5
CDR3nt: TGTGCCAGTTCTTCCCCGGGACTTCTTCAAGAGACCCAGTACTTC
CDR3aa: CASSSPGLLQETQYF

d_gene: -
v_gene: TRBV30
abundance: few
j_gene: TRBJ1-2
CDR3nt: TGTGCCTGGAGTGTACTTCAGACAGCTAGCAGTGGCTACACCTTC
CDR3aa: CAWSVLQTASSGYTF

d_gene: TRBD1
v_gene: TRBV6-5
abundance: once
j_gene: TRBJ1-2
CDR3nt: TGTGCCACCTATAGGCAGGGGGATCACTATGGCTACACCTTC
CDR3aa: CATYRQGDHYGYTF

d_gene: -
v_gene: TRBV7-8
abundance: -
j_gene: TRBJ2-2
CDR3nt: TGTGCCAGCAGCCCCCACCAGGGGCCCTCCGGGGAGCTGTTTTTT
CDR3aa: CASSPHQGPSGELFF

d_gene: TRBD1
v_gene: TRBV6-5
abundance: -
j_gene: TRBJ1-6
CDR3nt: TGTGCCAGTCCGGACAGGGGCAATTCACCCCTCCACTTT
CDR3aa: CASPDRGNSPLHF

d_gene: TRBD1
v_gene: TRBV4-3
abundance: -
j_gene: TRBJ1-2
CDR3nt: TGCGCCAGCAGCCAAGGTCCCTTCAGGGGGGACTATGGCTACACCTTC
CDR3aa: CASSQGPFRGDYGYTF

d_gene: -
v_gene: TRBV2
abundance: -
j_gene: TRBJ2-7
CDR3nt: TGTGCCAGCAGTGACTCGGGGGCCTACGAGCAGTACTTC
CDR3aa: CASSDSGAYEQYF

d_gene: -
v_gene: TRBV15
abundance: -
j_gene: TRBJ2-7
CDR3nt: TGTGCCACCAGCAGAGATCACTACGAGCAGTACTTC
CDR3aa: CATSRDHYEQYF

d_gene: -
v_gene: TRBV4-1
abundance: -
j_gene: TRBJ1-1
CDR3nt: TGCGCCAGCAGCCTTACCGACAGGCTGAACACTGAAGCTTTCTTT
CDR3aa: CASSLTDRLNTEAFF

d_gene: -
v_gene: TRBV18
abundance: -
j_gene: TRBJ2-7
CDR3nt: TGTGCCAGCTCACCAAGAGGGGGAGGCTACGAGCAGTACTTC
CDR3aa: CASSPRGGGYEQYF

d_gene: -
v_gene: TRBV5-4
abundance: few
j_gene: TRBJ2-7
CDR3nt: TGTGCCAGCAGCTCCTATCAGGGCTACGAGCAGTACTTC
CDR3aa: CASSSYQGYEQYF

d_gene: -
v_gene: TRBV2
abundance: -
j_gene: TRBJ1-1
CDR3nt: TGTGCCAGCAGGGGCAGGCCTGAAGCTTTCTTT
CDR3aa: CASRGRPEAFF

d_gene: TRBD1
v_gene: TRBV27
abundance: -
j_gene: TRBJ1-4
CDR3nt: TGTGCCAGCAGTTTGGACAGGGTAGGAAAACTGTTTTTT
CDR3aa: CASSLDRVGKLFF

d_gene: TRBD1
v_gene: TRBV15
abundance: few
j_gene: TRBJ1-1
CDR3nt: TGTGCCACCAGCAGACCCCGGACAGGGGGAGACACTGAAGCTTTCTTT
CDR3aa: CATSRPRTGGDTEAFF

d_gene: -
v_gene: TRBV5-4
abundance: -
j_gene: TRBJ2-5
CDR3nt: TGTGCCAGCAGCTTGAAAGTCTTCCAAGAGACCCAGTACTTC
CDR3aa: CASSLKVFQETQYF

d_gene: -
v_gene: TRBV7-6
abundance: -
j_gene: TRBJ2-7
CDR3nt: TGTGCCAGCAGCTTAGTGGTGGGGAGTCCCGAGCAGTACTTC
CDR3aa: CASSLVVGSPEQYF

d_gene: -
v_gene: TRBV10-1
abundance: few
j_gene: TRBJ2-2
CDR3nt: TGCGCCAGCAGTGACGGCACCGGGGAGCTGTTTTTT
CDR3aa: CASSDGTGELFF

d_gene: -
v_gene: TRBV4-2
abundance: -
j_gene: TRBJ2-1
CDR3nt: TGTGCCAGCAGCCAAACAGGGAGCTCCTACAATGAGCAGTTCTTC
CDR3aa: CASSQTGSSYNEQFF

d_gene: -
v_gene: TRBV12-1
abundance: -
j_gene: TRBJ1-1
CDR3nt: TGTGCCAGCCGGGTGGCTGAAGCTTTCTTT
CDR3aa: CASRVAEAFF

d_gene: -
v_gene: TRBV7-9
abundance: -
j_gene: TRBJ2-5
CDR3nt: TGTGCCAGCAGCCGGCTCTGGGGCGCGTTGGAGACCCAGTACTTC
CDR3aa: CASSRLWGALETQYF

d_gene: TRBD2
v_gene: TRBV4-1
abundance: -
j_gene: TRBJ2-4
CDR3nt: TGCGCCAGCAGCCAAGGGAGCGGGACTAGCTGGCCCAAAAACATTCAGTACTTC
CDR3aa: CASSQGSGTSWPKNIQYF

d_gene: -
v_gene: TRBV5-1
abundance: -
j_gene: TRBJ2-7
CDR3nt: TGCGCCAGCACAAAACAGGAGGGCTACGAGCAGTACTTC
CDR3aa: CASTKQEGYEQYF

d_gene: -
v_gene: TRBV5-6
abundance: -
j_gene: TRBJ2-5
CDR3nt: TGTGCCAGCAGCTTGAGCTCTGGCGAGACCCAGTACTTC
CDR3aa: CASSLSSGETQYF

d_gene: -
v_gene: TRBV6-1
abundance: -
j_gene: TRBJ1-5
CDR3nt: TGTGCCAGCAGAAGACAGGTGGAGGATCAGCCCCAGCATTTT
CDR3aa: CASRRQVEDQPQHF

d_gene: -
v_gene: TRBV2
abundance: few
j_gene: TRBJ1-1
CDR3nt: TGTGCCAGCAGGAGCTACAGTTTCCAGAACACTGAAGCTTTCTTT
CDR3aa: CASRSYSFQNTEAFF

d_gene: -
v_gene: TRBV4-3
abundance: -
j_gene: TRBJ2-2
CDR3nt: TGCGCCAGCAGCCACATGGGACTCCTTTCGAACACCGGGGAGCTGTTTTTT
CDR3aa: CASSHMGLLSNTGELFF

d_gene: TRBD1
v_gene: TRBV10-3
abundance: once
j_gene: TRBJ2-5
CDR3nt: TGTGCCATCAGTGCGACAGGGTCCCAAGAGACCCAGTACTTC
CDR3aa: CAISATGSQETQYF